This T cell receptor (beta chain) is from a study of spatial heterogeneity in lung cancer. Background on the study: Alpha-chain detections were consistently fewer than beta-chain detections among the sequences. The study observed each unique TCR and UMI combination more than ten times on average in raw reads.

The CDR3 extends over 13 amino acids. Looked up from germline, CDR1 is MNHEY and CDR2 is SVGEGT. V dropped 0 bases and J dropped 4 bases, with 6 bases sitting between them. This clonotype rates as medium-sized. Time point here: sample taken at primary tumor resection. There were 72 donors, all of them untreated patients with early-stage non-small cell lung cancer. Tumor, nontumor lung or frozen PBMC supplied whole RNA, sequenced without sorting. TCRdb called the 5' RACE reads again in MiXCR, with one record for every CDR3 protein. Altogether 23,000 or so distinct CDR3 sequences are present, 4% to 5% being singletons, with the ten largest covering under 6.5%.

The source of this sequence is a male donor with early-stage non-small cell lung cancer. The sequencing here drew on PBMCs, taken at surgery. This chain uses TRBV6-2 or TRBV6-3 with TRBJ1-1; D is unresolved. CDR3 sequence reads: CASSYSRTTEAFF. DNA for the CDR3: TGTGCCAGCAGTTACTCCAGGACCACTGAAGCTTTCTTT.